The clone carrying this T cell receptor beta chain was picked up one time. What it binds is not known. The PCR employed 60 Vbeta primers together with 13 Jbeta primers. Profiled with immunoSEQ multiplex PCR; TCRdb holds only in-frame clones, not every one. The sample contains 150,000 to 200,000 clones, 77% of which appear only once. This entry comes from a study of cytomegalovirus exposure and HLA in healthy donors. Study-wide background: Out of 350 to 400 genotyped donors, less than 90% belonged to the Caucasian-associated ancestry cluster.

General observations from the study: V segments that were indistinguishable, TRBV6-2 and TRBV6-3 among them, were omitted from analysis. According to a later analysis, donors in an Asian-associated ancestry cluster reportedly had fewer N-insertions than the roughly 640-donor mean. V- and J-gene trimming in TCR beta was tied to a missense DCLRE1C variant by an analysis performed later.

CDR1 and CDR2 (germline): SEHNR, FQNEAQ (reference sequence). The CDR3 covers 15 residues. V was pared by 5 bases and J by 2 bases, with 7 bases of the junction left unmatched. The V gene is TRBV7-9, the J gene TRBJ2-5, with 8 nucleotides matching TRBD1. The clonotype was recovered from a woman in her 30s in good health and CMV-seronegative. Sequencing input: PBMCs. CDR3 nucleotides: TGTGCCAGCAGCCTCGGGACAGGTTGGCAAGAGACCCAGTACTTC. It translates to CASSLGTGWQETQYF.